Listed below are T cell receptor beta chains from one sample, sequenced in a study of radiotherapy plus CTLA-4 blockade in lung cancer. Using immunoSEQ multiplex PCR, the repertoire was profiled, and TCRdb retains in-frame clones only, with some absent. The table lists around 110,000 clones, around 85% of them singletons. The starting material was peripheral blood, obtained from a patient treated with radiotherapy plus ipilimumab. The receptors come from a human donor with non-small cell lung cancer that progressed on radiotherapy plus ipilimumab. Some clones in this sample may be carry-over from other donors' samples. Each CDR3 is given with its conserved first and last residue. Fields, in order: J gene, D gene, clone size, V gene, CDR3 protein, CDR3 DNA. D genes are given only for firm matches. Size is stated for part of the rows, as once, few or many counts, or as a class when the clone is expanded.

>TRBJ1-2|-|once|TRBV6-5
CASKGSNYGYTF
TGTGCCTCCAAGGGGTCGAACTATGGCTACACCTTC
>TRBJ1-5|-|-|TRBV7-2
CASSLAAMGPQHF
TGTGCCAGCAGCTTAGCGGCCATGGGGCCCCAGCATTTT
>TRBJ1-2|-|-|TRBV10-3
CAISESVGDGYTF
TGTGCCATCAGTGAGTCGGTGGGGGATGGCTACACCTTC
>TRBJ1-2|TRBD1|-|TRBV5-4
CASSLAVGQGYGYTF
TGTGCCAGCAGCTTGGCCGTAGGACAGGGCTATGGCTACACCTTC
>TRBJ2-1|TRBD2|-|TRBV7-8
CASSLAPRLAGGYNEQFF
TGTGCCAGCAGCTTAGCCCCTAGACTAGCGGGGGGCTACAATGAGCAGTTCTTC
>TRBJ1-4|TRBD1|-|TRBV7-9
CASSYPPGQGEEKLFF
TGTGCCAGCAGCTACCCGCCGGGACAGGGGGAGGAAAAACTGTTTTTT
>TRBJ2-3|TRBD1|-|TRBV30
CAWSQTGGLDTQYF
TGTGCCTGGAGTCAGACAGGGGGTCTGGATACGCAGTATTTT
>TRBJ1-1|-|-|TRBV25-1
CASSEPRGTEAFF
TGTGCCAGCAGTGAACCGCGAGGGACTGAAGCTTTCTTT
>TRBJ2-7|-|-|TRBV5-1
CASRGDITAGQYF
TGCGCCAGCAGGGGGGACATTACGGCCGGGCAGTACTTC
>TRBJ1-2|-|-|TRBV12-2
CASRLDRKLNYGYTF
TGTGCAAGTCGCTTAGATCGGAAGCTTAACTATGGCTACACCTTC
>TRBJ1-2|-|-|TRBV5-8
CASSSRGNYGYTF
TGTGCCAGCAGCAGCAGGGGCAACTATGGCTACACCTTC
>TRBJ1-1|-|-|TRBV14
CASSHLREVDTEAFF
TGTGCCAGCAGCCATTTACGGGAGGTCGACACTGAAGCTTTCTTT
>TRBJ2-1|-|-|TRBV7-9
CASSRRGTTLRDEQFF
TGTGCCAGCAGCCGAAGGGGGACCACCCTTAGGGATGAGCAGTTCTTC
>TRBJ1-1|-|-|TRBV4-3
CASSLTDYTEAFF
TGCGCCAGCAGCTTGACAGATTACACTGAAGCTTTCTTT
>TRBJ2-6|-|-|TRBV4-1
CASSQDDRGFTGANVLTF
TGCGCCAGCAGCCAAGATGATAGAGGGTTCACTGGGGCCAACGTCCTGACTTTC
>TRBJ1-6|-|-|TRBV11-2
CASSFMVGNSPLHF
TGTGCCAGCAGTTTCATGGTCGGCAATTCACCCCTCCACTTT
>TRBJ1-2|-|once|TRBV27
CASGPVGDNYGYTF
TGTGCCAGCGGACCTGTTGGCGACAACTATGGCTACACCTTC
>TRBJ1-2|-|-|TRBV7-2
CASSLDTQAFYGYTF
TGTGCCAGCAGCTTAGACACTCAGGCGTTCTATGGCTACACCTTC
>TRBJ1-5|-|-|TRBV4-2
CASSRGQGNDQPQHF
TGTGCCAGCAGCCGAGGGCAGGGGAACGATCAGCCCCAGCATTTT
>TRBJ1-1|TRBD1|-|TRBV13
CASSLVWQGAVEAFF
TGTGCCAGCAGCTTAGTATGGCAGGGGGCTGTTGAAGCTTTCTTT
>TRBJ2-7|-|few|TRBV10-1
CASPNLTGNYEQYF
TGCGCCAGCCCGAACCTGACGGGCAACTACGAGCAGTACTTC
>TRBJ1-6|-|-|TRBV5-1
CASSLNDANSPLHF
TGCGCCAGCAGCTTGAACGATGCTAATTCACCCCTCCACTTT
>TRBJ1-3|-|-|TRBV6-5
CASSSTLQATGNTIYF
TGTGCCAGCAGTTCCACGCTCCAGGCCACCGGAAACACCATATATTTT
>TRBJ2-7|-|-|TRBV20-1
CSARHNEQYF
TGCAGTGCTAGACATAACGAGCAGTACTTC
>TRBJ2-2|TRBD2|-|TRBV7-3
CASSFSSGGPNTGELFF
TGTGCCAGCAGCTTCTCCAGCGGGGGCCCAAACACCGGGGAGCTGTTTTTT
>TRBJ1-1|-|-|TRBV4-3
CASSLSLGDTEAFF
TGCGCCAGCAGCCTCTCTCTTGGTGACACTGAAGCTTTCTTT
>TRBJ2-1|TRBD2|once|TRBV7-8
CASSLGLYNEQFF
TGTGCCAGCAGCTTGGGACTATACAATGAGCAGTTCTTC
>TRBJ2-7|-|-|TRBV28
CASRVHGTYEQYF
TGTGCCAGCAGAGTACACGGGACTTACGAGCAGTACTTC
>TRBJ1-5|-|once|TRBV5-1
CASSSDPLGNQPQHF
TGCGCCAGCAGCTCGGACCCATTGGGCAATCAGCCCCAGCATTTT
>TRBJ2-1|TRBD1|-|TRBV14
CASSQILQGATFF
TGTGCCAGCAGCCAAATCCTCCAGGGGGCGACGTTCTTC
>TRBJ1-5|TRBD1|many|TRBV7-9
CASSSLDRGGNQPQHF
TGTGCCAGCAGCTCCTTGGACAGGGGGGGGAATCAGCCCCAGCATTTT
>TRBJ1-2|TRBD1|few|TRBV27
CASSLRTGTINYGYTF
TGTGCCAGCAGTTTACGGACAGGTACCATTAACTATGGCTACACCTTC
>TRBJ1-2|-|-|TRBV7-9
CASSLESVYGYTF
TGTGCCAGCAGCTTAGAGTCAGTATATGGCTACACCTTC
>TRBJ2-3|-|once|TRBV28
CASSLRGGAADTQYF
TGTGCCAGCAGTTTACGTGGGGGGGCAGCAGATACGCAGTATTTT
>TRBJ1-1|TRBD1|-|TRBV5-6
CASRITGGAANTEAFF
TGTGCCAGCAGGATAACAGGGGGCGCAGCGAACACTGAAGCTTTCTTT
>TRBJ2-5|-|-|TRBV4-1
CASSQDREETQYF
TGCGCCAGCAGCCAAGACAGGGAAGAGACCCAGTACTTC
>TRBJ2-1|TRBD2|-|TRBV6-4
CASSDRRGGGFNEQFF
TGTGCCAGCAGTGACAGACGGGGGGGCGGTTTCAATGAGCAGTTCTTC
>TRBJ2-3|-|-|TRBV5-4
CASSLTGEADTQYF
TGTGCCAGCAGCTTGACAGGGGAGGCGGATACGCAGTATTTT
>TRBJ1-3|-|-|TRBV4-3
CASSHNQGNSGNTIYF
TGCGCCAGCAGCCATAATCAAGGGAACTCTGGAAACACCATATATTTT
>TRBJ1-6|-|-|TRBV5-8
CASSLSRRTENNSPLHF
TGTGCCAGCAGCTTATCTCGAAGGACAGAAAATAATTCACCCCTCCACTTT
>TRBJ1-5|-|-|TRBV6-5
CASSYSRAHQPQHF
TGTGCCAGCAGTTACTCGAGAGCCCATCAGCCCCAGCATTTT
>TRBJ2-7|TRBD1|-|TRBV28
CASRSPGQSYEQYF
TGTGCCAGCAGATCTCCGGGACAGAGCTACGAGCAGTACTTC
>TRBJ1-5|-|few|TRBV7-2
CASSFGNQPQHF
TGTGCCAGCAGCTTTGGCAATCAGCCCCAGCATTTT
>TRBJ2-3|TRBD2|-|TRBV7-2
CASSLVGGGRGDTQYF
TGTGCCAGCAGCTTAGTTGGCGGGGGGCGGGGAGATACGCAGTATTTT
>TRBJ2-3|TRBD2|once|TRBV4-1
CASSQGMHLRGGTDTQYF
TGCGCCAGCAGCCAGGGGATGCATCTGCGCGGGGGGACGGATACGCAGTATTTT
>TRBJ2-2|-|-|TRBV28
CASSITSFPGELFF
TGTGCCAGCAGTATAACTAGCTTCCCCGGGGAGCTGTTTTTT
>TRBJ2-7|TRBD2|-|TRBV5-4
CASSPGLAGNYEQYF
TGTGCCAGCAGCCCGGGACTAGCGGGGAACTACGAGCAGTACTTC